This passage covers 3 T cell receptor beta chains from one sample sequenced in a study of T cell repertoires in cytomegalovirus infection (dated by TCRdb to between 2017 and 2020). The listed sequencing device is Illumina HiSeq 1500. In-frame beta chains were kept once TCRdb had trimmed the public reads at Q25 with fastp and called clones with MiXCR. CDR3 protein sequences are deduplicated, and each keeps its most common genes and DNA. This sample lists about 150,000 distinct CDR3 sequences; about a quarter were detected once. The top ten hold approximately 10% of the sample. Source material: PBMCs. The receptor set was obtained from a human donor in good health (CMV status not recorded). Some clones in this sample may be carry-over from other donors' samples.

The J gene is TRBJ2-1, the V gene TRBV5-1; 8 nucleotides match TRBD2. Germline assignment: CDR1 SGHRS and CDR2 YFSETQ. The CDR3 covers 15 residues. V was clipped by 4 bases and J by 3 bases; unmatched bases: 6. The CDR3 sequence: CASSTAGGYYNEQFF. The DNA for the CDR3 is TGCGCCAGCAGCACGGCGGGGGGATACTACAATGAGCAGTTCTTC.

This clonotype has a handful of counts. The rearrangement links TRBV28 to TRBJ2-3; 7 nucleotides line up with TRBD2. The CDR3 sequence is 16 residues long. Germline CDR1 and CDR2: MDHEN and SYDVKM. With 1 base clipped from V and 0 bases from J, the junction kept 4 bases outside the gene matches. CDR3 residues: CASSLFRLASTDTQYF. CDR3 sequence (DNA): TGTGCCAGCAGTTTATTTAGACTAGCCAGCACAGATACGCAGTATTTT.

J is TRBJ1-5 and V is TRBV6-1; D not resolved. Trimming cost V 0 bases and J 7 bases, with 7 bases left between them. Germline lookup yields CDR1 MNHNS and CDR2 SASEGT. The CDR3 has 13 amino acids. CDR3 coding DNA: TGTGCCAGCAGTGAAGCGGAACGGCAGCCCCAGCATTTT. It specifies CASSEAERQPQHF.